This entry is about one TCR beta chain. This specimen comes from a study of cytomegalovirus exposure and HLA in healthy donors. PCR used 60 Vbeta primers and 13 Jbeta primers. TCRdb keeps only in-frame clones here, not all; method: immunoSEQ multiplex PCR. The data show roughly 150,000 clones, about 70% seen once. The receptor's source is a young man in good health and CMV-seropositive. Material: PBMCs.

CDR3: CATSRDLTGASGNTIYF. The DNA of the CDR3 is TGTGCCACCAGCAGAGATCTGACAGGGGCTTCTGGAAACACCATATATTTT. The chain joins TRBV15 to TRBJ1-3; 8 bases are a match to TRBD1. Germline assignment: CDR1 LNHNV and CDR2 YYDKDF (reference sequence). The ends lost 0 bases at V and 1 base at J; junction bases unmatched: 5. The CDR3 contains 17 residues.